The T cell receptor beta chain described here comes from a study of T cells after yellow fever vaccination. Study-level background: Preparation of the low-cell-number fractions used SMART-Seq v4 Ultra Low Input. General study results and limits: Post-booster repertoires contained most primary-vaccination clones again (roughly 96% CD4, about 88% CD8).

This clonotype was seen only a few times. The antigen is not known. Each CDR3 protein is one row after TCRdb ran MiXCR on the 5' RACE reads. The table lists under 300,000 distinct CDR3 sequences, about 7% of them singletons. The V end was cut by 5 bases, the J end by 2 bases, with 18 bases between. The CDR3 has 16 residues. Germline V gene data show CDR1 as SGHVS and CDR2 as FQNEAQ. This TCR was recovered from a man aged 30 to 45 who received the YFV17D yellow fever vaccine. Source: CD4+ T cells sorted from PBMCs, taken on the day of the yellow fever booster vaccination. V usage is TRBV7-8 and J usage is TRBJ2-5, with D perhaps TRBD2 (5 bases). CDR3 nucleotides: TGTGCCAGCAGCCCCTCAACAGATTCGGGACAAGAGACCCAGTACTTC. Protein product: CASSPSTDSGQETQYF.